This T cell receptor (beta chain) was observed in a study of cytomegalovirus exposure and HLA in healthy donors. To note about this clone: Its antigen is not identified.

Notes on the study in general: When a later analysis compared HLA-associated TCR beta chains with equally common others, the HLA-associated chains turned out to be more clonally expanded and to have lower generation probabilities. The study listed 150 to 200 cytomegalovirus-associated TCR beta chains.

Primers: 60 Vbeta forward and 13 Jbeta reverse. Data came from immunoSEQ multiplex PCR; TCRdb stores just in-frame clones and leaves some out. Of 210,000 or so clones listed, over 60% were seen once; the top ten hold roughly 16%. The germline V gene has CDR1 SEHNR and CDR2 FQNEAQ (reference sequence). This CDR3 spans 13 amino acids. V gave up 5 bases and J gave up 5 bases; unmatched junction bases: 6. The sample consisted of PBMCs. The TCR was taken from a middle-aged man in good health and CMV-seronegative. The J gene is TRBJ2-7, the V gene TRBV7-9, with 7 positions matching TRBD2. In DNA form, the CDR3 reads TGTGCCAGCAGCCGTACAACTAGCGACGAGCAGTACTTC. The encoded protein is CASSRTTSDEQYF.